These T cell receptor beta chains were read from a single sample in a study of cytomegalovirus exposure and HLA in healthy donors. Clones were read by immunoSEQ multiplex PCR, and TCRdb kept only the in-frame ones, dropping some. The sample yields approximately 93,000 clones, just under 80% seen once. Sequences were obtained from PBMCs. These TCRs come from a woman between 40 and 55 years old in good health and CMV-seronegative. The CDR3 runs from the conserved cysteine through the conserved F or W. Each record gives: CDR3 protein, CDR3 DNA, D gene, J gene, V gene, clone size. D genes are given only for firm matches. The size entry is marked missing in some rows and otherwise reads once, few, many or a size class.

cdr3_aa: CASSEYRGQPQHF; cdr3_nt: TGTGCCAGCAGTGAATACAGGGGCCAGCCCCAGCATTTT; d_call: TRBD1; j_call: TRBJ1-5; v_call: TRBV28; clone_size: .
cdr3_aa: CAIRTGVPGEETQYF; cdr3_nt: TGTGCCATCAGGACAGGGGTCCCGGGGGAAGAGACCCAGTACTTC; d_call: TRBD1; j_call: TRBJ2-5; v_call: TRBV10-3; clone_size: .
cdr3_aa: CACQGRQGAEQYF; cdr3_nt: TGTGCCTGCCAAGGTAGACAGGGTGCCGAGCAGTACTTC; d_call: TRBD1; j_call: TRBJ2-7; v_call: TRBV30; clone_size: .
cdr3_aa: CAFRLAGAQETQYF; cdr3_nt: TGTGCCTTTAGACTAGCGGGGGCCCAAGAGACCCAGTACTTC; d_call: TRBD2; j_call: TRBJ2-5; v_call: TRBV30; clone_size: .
cdr3_aa: CASSLGVGPVSYNEQFF; cdr3_nt: TGTGCCAGCAGCTTGGGTGTGGGGCCGGTGTCCTACAATGAGCAGTTCTTC; d_call: .; j_call: TRBJ2-1; v_call: TRBV5-6; clone_size: .
cdr3_aa: CASSHYGDSGNTIYF; cdr3_nt: TGTGCCAGCAGCCATTACGGGGACTCTGGAAACACCATATATTTT; d_call: .; j_call: TRBJ1-3; v_call: TRBV7-9; clone_size: .
cdr3_aa: CAWSLPGTNNQPQHF; cdr3_nt: TGTGCCTGGAGTTTACCCGGGACAAACAATCAGCCCCAGCATTTT; d_call: .; j_call: TRBJ1-5; v_call: TRBV30; clone_size: .
cdr3_aa: CASSQDLVVSYEQYF; cdr3_nt: TGTGCCAGCAGCCAAGATCTGGTAGTCTCCTACGAGCAGTACTTC; d_call: .; j_call: TRBJ2-7; v_call: TRBV14; clone_size: .
cdr3_aa: CASSPRQVKETQYF; cdr3_nt: TGCGCCAGCAGCCCCCGACAGGTTAAAGAGACCCAGTACTTC; d_call: .; j_call: TRBJ2-5; v_call: TRBV5-1; clone_size: once
cdr3_aa: CASSLARGEEETQYF; cdr3_nt: TGTGCCAGCAGCTTAGCGCGGGGTGAGGAGGAGACCCAGTACTTC; d_call: .; j_call: TRBJ2-5; v_call: TRBV7-9; clone_size: once
cdr3_aa: CASSLGQGHEQYF; cdr3_nt: TGTGCCAGCAGCTTAGGACAGGGCCACGAGCAGTACTTC; d_call: TRBD1; j_call: TRBJ2-7; v_call: TRBV7-8; clone_size: .
cdr3_aa: CASSLGGLAGGTETQYF; cdr3_nt: TGTGCCAGCAGCTTAGGGGGACTAGCGGGGGGGACAGAGACCCAGTACTTC; d_call: TRBD2; j_call: TRBJ2-5; v_call: TRBV7-2; clone_size: .
cdr3_aa: CSEPRDRGRLSNEKLFF; cdr3_nt: TGCAGCGAGCCCCGGGACAGGGGGCGGTTGTCTAATGAAAAACTGTTTTTT; d_call: TRBD1; j_call: TRBJ1-4; v_call: TRBV29-1; clone_size: .
cdr3_aa: CASRTSGAAEAFF; cdr3_nt: TGTGCCAGCAGAACATCAGGGGCCGCTGAAGCTTTCTTT; d_call: .; j_call: TRBJ1-1; v_call: TRBV27; clone_size: .
cdr3_aa: CAWTRGGNQPQHF; cdr3_nt: TGTGCCTGGACCAGGGGTGGCAATCAGCCCCAGCATTTT; d_call: .; j_call: TRBJ1-5; v_call: TRBV30; clone_size: .
cdr3_aa: CASSRDRVYNEQFF; cdr3_nt: TGTGCCAGCAGCCGGGACAGGGTTTACAATGAGCAGTTCTTC; d_call: TRBD1; j_call: TRBJ2-1; v_call: TRBV6-4; clone_size: .
cdr3_aa: CASSGIREDTGELFF; cdr3_nt: TGTGCCAGCAGCGGGATCCGGGAGGACACCGGGGAGCTGTTTTTT; d_call: TRBD2; j_call: TRBJ2-2; v_call: TRBV5-6; clone_size: .
cdr3_aa: CASSLRSQGAGEAFF; cdr3_nt: TGTGCCAGCAGTTTAAGATCGCAGGGGGCCGGTGAAGCTTTCTTT; d_call: TRBD1; j_call: TRBJ1-1; v_call: TRBV27; clone_size: .
cdr3_aa: CASTPRPGLFVWTF; cdr3_nt: TGTGCCAGCACTCCACGCCCAGGATTGTTCGTCTGGACCTTC; d_call: .; j_call: TRBJ1-2; v_call: TRBV6-4; clone_size: .
cdr3_aa: CSVFSMTDTQYF; cdr3_nt: TGCAGCGTCTTTTCTATGACAGATACGCAGTATTTT; d_call: .; j_call: TRBJ2-3; v_call: TRBV29-1; clone_size: .
cdr3_aa: CASSSGGFNTGELFF; cdr3_nt: TGTGCCAGCAGCTCAGGGGGCTTTAACACCGGGGAGCTGTTTTTT; d_call: TRBD1; j_call: TRBJ2-2; v_call: TRBV7-3; clone_size: .
cdr3_aa: CAWSGGGNQPQHF; cdr3_nt: TGTGCCTGGAGTGGGGGAGGCAATCAGCCCCAGCATTTT; d_call: .; j_call: TRBJ1-5; v_call: TRBV30; clone_size: few
cdr3_aa: CSVQPTGGEAFF; cdr3_nt: TGCAGCGTCCAACCGACGGGGGGTGAAGCTTTCTTT; d_call: .; j_call: TRBJ1-1; v_call: TRBV29-1; clone_size: .
cdr3_aa: CATRQGETQYF; cdr3_nt: TGTGCCACCCGACAGGGGGAGACCCAGTACTTC; d_call: TRBD1; j_call: TRBJ2-5; v_call: TRBV19; clone_size: .
cdr3_aa: CAWSVSREATYEQYF; cdr3_nt: TGTGCCTGGAGTGTATCCAGGGAGGCCACCTACGAGCAGTACTTC; d_call: .; j_call: TRBJ2-7; v_call: TRBV30; clone_size: .
cdr3_aa: CASNTGGAETLGYTF; cdr3_nt: TGTGCCAGCAATACGGGGGGCGCGGAAACTTTGGGCTACACCTTC; d_call: .; j_call: TRBJ1-2; v_call: TRBV6-1; clone_size: once
cdr3_aa: CASSPDSGKGGNEQFF; cdr3_nt: TGTGCCAGCAGCCCCGACAGCGGCAAAGGGGGAAATGAGCAGTTCTTC; d_call: .; j_call: TRBJ2-1; v_call: TRBV9; clone_size: .
cdr3_aa: CASSYQTGEDGYTF; cdr3_nt: TGTGCCAGTAGTTATCAGACAGGGGAGGATGGCTACACCTTC; d_call: TRBD1; j_call: TRBJ1-2; v_call: TRBV19; clone_size: .
cdr3_aa: CASRLGQGGEQYF; cdr3_nt: TGTGCCAGCCGCCTGGGACAGGGAGGCGAGCAGTACTTC; d_call: TRBD1; j_call: TRBJ2-7; v_call: TRBV6-1; clone_size: .
cdr3_aa: CAWSVRRTGGIPEAFF; cdr3_nt: TGTGCCTGGAGTGTACGTCGTACAGGGGGCATACCTGAAGCTTTCTTT; d_call: TRBD1; j_call: TRBJ1-1; v_call: TRBV30; clone_size: .
cdr3_aa: CASSGLLVTDTQYF; cdr3_nt: TGTGCCAGCAGTGGACTACTAGTTACAGATACGCAGTATTTT; d_call: .; j_call: TRBJ2-3; v_call: TRBV25-1; clone_size: .
cdr3_aa: CASSQEPGMNTEAFF; cdr3_nt: TGCGCCAGCAGCCAAGAGCCAGGGATGAACACTGAAGCTTTCTTT; d_call: .; j_call: TRBJ1-1; v_call: TRBV4-1; clone_size: .
cdr3_aa: CASSLAGSVDTQYF; cdr3_nt: TGTGCCAGCAGCTTAGCGGGCTCAGTAGATACGCAGTATTTT; d_call: .; j_call: TRBJ2-3; v_call: TRBV7-2; clone_size: .
cdr3_aa: CASKGRIEAFF; cdr3_nt: TGTGCCAGTAAGGGGCGGATTGAAGCTTTCTTT; d_call: .; j_call: TRBJ1-1; v_call: TRBV19; clone_size: .
cdr3_aa: CASSQGANTEAFF; cdr3_nt: TGTGCCAGCTCACAGGGGGCGAACACTGAAGCTTTCTTT; d_call: TRBD1; j_call: TRBJ1-1; v_call: TRBV18; clone_size: .
cdr3_aa: CASSPTGIQYEQYF; cdr3_nt: TGTGCCAGCTCACCCACAGGGATCCAATACGAGCAGTACTTC; d_call: .; j_call: TRBJ2-7; v_call: TRBV18; clone_size: .
cdr3_aa: CASSLQGLGEKLFF; cdr3_nt: TGTGCCAGCAGCTTGCAGGGGCTCGGGGAAAAACTGTTTTTT; d_call: .; j_call: TRBJ1-4; v_call: TRBV5-6; clone_size: .
cdr3_aa: CASSTGTRSYNEQFF; cdr3_nt: TGTGCCAGCAGTACCGGGACAAGGTCCTACAATGAGCAGTTCTTC; d_call: .; j_call: TRBJ2-1; v_call: TRBV28; clone_size: .
cdr3_aa: CASSNRKGGREPVSDTQYF; cdr3_nt: TGTGCCAGCAGCAATCGAAAAGGGGGTCGTGAGCCGGTATCAGATACGCAGTATTTT; d_call: .; j_call: TRBJ2-3; v_call: TRBV21-1; clone_size: .
cdr3_aa: CASSPWDRDNGYTF; cdr3_nt: TGTGCCAGCAGCCCCTGGGACAGGGATAATGGCTACACCTTC; d_call: TRBD1; j_call: TRBJ1-2; v_call: TRBV7-9; clone_size: .
cdr3_aa: CASSPTPSLGGYTF; cdr3_nt: TGTGCCAGCAGCCCGACTCCGAGCTTGGGTGGCTACACCTTC; d_call: .; j_call: TRBJ1-2; v_call: TRBV7-9; clone_size: .
cdr3_aa: CASSRRDYYNEQFF; cdr3_nt: TGTGCCAGCAGCCGACGGGACTACTACAATGAGCAGTTCTTC; d_call: TRBD2; j_call: TRBJ2-1; v_call: TRBV7-2; clone_size: .
cdr3_aa: CASSLFRAGGGEAFF; cdr3_nt: TGTGCCAGCAGTTTATTTAGGGCGGGGGGGGGTGAAGCTTTCTTT; d_call: .; j_call: TRBJ1-1; v_call: TRBV27; clone_size: .
cdr3_aa: CASSLPRDSGAFREKLFF; cdr3_nt: TGTGCCAGCAGCTTACCCCGGGACAGCGGTGCGTTTCGTGAAAAACTGTTTTTT; d_call: TRBD1; j_call: TRBJ1-4; v_call: TRBV7-9; clone_size: .
cdr3_aa: CASRPQSSGANVLTF; cdr3_nt: TGCGCCAGCAGGCCACAGAGCTCTGGGGCCAACGTCCTGACTTTC; d_call: .; j_call: TRBJ2-6; v_call: TRBV5-1; clone_size: .
cdr3_aa: CASSRELAVSSSYNEQFF; cdr3_nt: TGCGCCAGCAGCCGTGAACTAGCGGTGTCGAGCTCCTACAATGAGCAGTTCTTC; d_call: TRBD2; j_call: TRBJ2-1; v_call: TRBV4-1; clone_size: .
cdr3_aa: CASSLSAGNTQYF; cdr3_nt: TGTGCCAGCAGCTTAAGCGCGGGGAACACGCAGTATTTT; d_call: .; j_call: TRBJ2-3; v_call: TRBV14; clone_size: .
cdr3_aa: CASSLDRSQPQHF; cdr3_nt: TGTGCCAGCAGCTTAGATCGGTCGCAGCCCCAGCATTTT; d_call: .; j_call: TRBJ1-5; v_call: TRBV7-2; clone_size: .
cdr3_aa: CASSRGQGDQPQHF; cdr3_nt: TGTGCCAGCAGCCGAGGACAGGGGGATCAGCCCCAGCATTTT; d_call: TRBD1; j_call: TRBJ1-5; v_call: TRBV6-5; clone_size: .
cdr3_aa: CASSFGLAGYEQYF; cdr3_nt: TGTGCCAGCAGCTTCGGGCTAGCGGGGTACGAGCAGTACTTC; d_call: TRBD2; j_call: TRBJ2-7; v_call: TRBV13; clone_size: .
cdr3_aa: CSSSFSGGSPSTDTQYF; cdr3_nt: TGTTCCAGCAGCTTTAGCGGGGGTTCCCCTAGCACAGATACGCAGTATTTT; d_call: TRBD2; j_call: TRBJ2-3; v_call: TRBV7-9; clone_size: .
cdr3_aa: CASTSTGGIYGYTF; cdr3_nt: TGTGCCAGCACCTCGACAGGGGGGATTTATGGCTACACCTTC; d_call: TRBD1; j_call: TRBJ1-2; v_call: TRBV6-6; clone_size: .
cdr3_aa: CASSLGQQETQYF; cdr3_nt: TGTGCCAGCAGCTTAGGTCAGCAAGAGACCCAGTACTTC; d_call: .; j_call: TRBJ2-5; v_call: TRBV7-2; clone_size: .
cdr3_aa: CASSSGTGGSLLYF; cdr3_nt: TGTGCCAGCAGCTCCGGGACAGGGGGCAGTTTATTGTACTTC; d_call: TRBD1; j_call: TRBJ2-7; v_call: TRBV7-6; clone_size: .
cdr3_aa: CASNPGQGVGTQYF; cdr3_nt: TGCGCCAGCAACCCGGGACAGGGTGTTGGGACCCAGTACTTC; d_call: TRBD1; j_call: TRBJ2-5; v_call: TRBV5-1; clone_size: .
cdr3_aa: CAWDRTDGNTEAFF; cdr3_nt: TGTGCCTGGGACAGGACAGACGGGAACACTGAAGCTTTCTTT; d_call: .; j_call: TRBJ1-1; v_call: TRBV30; clone_size: .
cdr3_aa: CASSQVRGLRAFF; cdr3_nt: TGTGCCAGCAGCCAAGTCAGGGGGCTCAGGGCTTTCTTT; d_call: TRBD1; j_call: TRBJ1-1; v_call: TRBV14; clone_size: .
cdr3_aa: CASNPGQGDEKLFF; cdr3_nt: TGTGCCAGCAATCCCGGACAGGGCGACGAAAAACTGTTTTTT; d_call: TRBD1; j_call: TRBJ1-4; v_call: TRBV6-6; clone_size: .
cdr3_aa: CASSSPGPPEAFF; cdr3_nt: TGTGCCAGCAGCTCACCAGGGCCGCCTGAAGCTTTCTTT; d_call: .; j_call: TRBJ1-1; v_call: TRBV11-2; clone_size: .